The entry below gives a single TCR beta chain sequence along with its context. The sample comes from a study of T cells in narcolepsy. Only in-frame clones appear in the TCRdb table, and some are missing; sequencing was by immunoSEQ multiplex PCR. The sample includes just over 20,000 clones, roughly 80% of them seen just once. V lost 5 bases, J lost 2 bases, and 4 bases stayed unmatched. The V gene's germline CDR1 is LNHDA and CDR2 SQIVND (reference sequence). The CDR3 loop spans 17 amino acids. This chain uses TRBV19 with TRBJ2-2, with 14 bases aligning to TRBD2. This clonotype was sampled from a human donor in good health. The sample comprised memory (CD45RA-) CD4+ T cells from blood. The CDR3 DNA is TGTGCCAGTAGTCGAGGACTAGCGGGAGGTAACACCGGGGAGCTGTTTTTT. This encodes CASSRGLAGGNTGELFF.